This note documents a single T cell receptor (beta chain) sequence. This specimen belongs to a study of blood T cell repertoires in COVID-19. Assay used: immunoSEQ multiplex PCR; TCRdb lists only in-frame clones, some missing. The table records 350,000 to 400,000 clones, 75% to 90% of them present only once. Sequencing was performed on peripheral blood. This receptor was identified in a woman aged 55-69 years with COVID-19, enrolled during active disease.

CDR3 bases: TGTGCCAGCAGCCTTGGGGGGTGGAAGGGCTACACCTTC. As protein: CASSLGGWKGYTF. The chain couples TRBV27 to TRBJ1-2; tentatively, D is TRBD1 (5 bases). Germline CDR1 MNHEY, CDR2 SMNVEV (reference sequence). Deletions cut 6 bases from V and 8 bases from J, with 16 bases between. The CDR3 is 13 residues long.